One and the same sample provided the 21 T cell receptor beta chains below, sequenced in a study of tumor-infiltrating lymphocytes in primary liver carcinoma (dated by TCRdb to about 2017). The run used an Illumina HiSeq 2500. A constant-region primer and ProtoScript II reverse transcriptase were used to reverse-transcribe TCRbeta-specific cDNA from around 530 ng total RNA. TCRbeta libraries were built with three nested multiplex PCR rounds, a slightly modified ARM-PCR procedure. Multiplex TRBV1-TRBV30 forward primers and a Cbeta reverse primer were used in the first two PCR rounds, each of which was run for around 10 cycles. Using fastp trimming at Q25 and MiXCR clonotype assembly, TCRdb reanalyzed the public sequencing data and kept in-frame beta chains. Merged by CDR3 protein, the rows form single entries marked with the most common genes and DNA. The sample data list fewer than 250,000 distinct CDR3 sequences, and just under 85% of these were observed just once. The top ten hold less than 20% of the sample.

Total RNA and DNA were co-extracted from approximately 20-30 mg of bulk tissue with the AllPrep DNA/RNA mini kit, without cell sorting. The sample was tumor tissue from primary liver carcinoma. These receptors all come from a man in his forties or fifties with primary liver carcinoma and hepatitis B virus infection.

Details on this clonotype: The CDR3 does not close with the conserved phenylalanine or tryptophan, likely indicating a read error. The chain joins TRBV4-2 to TRBJ2-1; the match to TRBD1 covers 9 bases. CDR1 is LGHNA and CDR2 is YNFKEQ in the germline V gene. J was trimmed by 7 bases and V by 3 bases; bases with no gene match: 10. CDR3 length: 16 residues. CDR3: CASSHAGGQGHNEQFL. CDR3 bases: TGTGCCAGCAGCCACGCCGGGGGACAGGGACATAATGAGCAGTTCTTA.

In regard to this clonotype: Relative to the germline gene, one junction end is altered; a read error may explain this. J is TRBJ2-1 and V is TRBV11-1, with TRBD2 matching over 7 bases. The germline gives CDR1 SGHAT, CDR2 FQDESV (reference sequence). This CDR3 spans 13 amino acids. CDR3 DNA sequence: TGTGTCAGCAGCGTGGGAGGGCCGAATGTGCAGTTCTTC. Translation gives CVSSVGGPNVQFF.

This clonotype occurred many times. The chain carries TRBV2 and TRBJ2-3; no firm D call. CDR1 is SNHLY and CDR2 is FYNNEI in the germline V gene. The CDR3 is 15 amino acids. With 1 base removed from V and 0 bases from J, the gap between germline ends came to 8 bases. This chain's CDR3 is CASSEVARSTDTQYF. DNA for the CDR3: TGTGCCAGCAGTGAAGTAGCCAGGAGCACAGATACGCAGTATTTT. Full variable domain (missing parts from reference TRBV2 and TRBJ2-3): EPEVTQTPSHQVTQMGQEVILRCVPISNHLYFYWYRQILGQKVEFLVSFYNNEISEKSEIFDDQFSVERPDGSNFTLKIRSTKLEDSAMYFCASSEVARSTDTQYFGPGTRLTVL.

The chain has TRBV20-1 and TRBJ1-2; TRBD1 aligns across 8 bases. CDR3 length: 13 residues. Germline CDR1 DFQATT, CDR2 SNEGSKA (reference sequence). J lost 3 bases, V lost 3 bases, and 3 bases had no gene match. CDR3 loop: CSARRQGYYGYTF. The CDR3 bases are TGCAGTGCTAGGAGACAGGGGTACTATGGCTACACCTTC.

As concerns this clonotype: One end of the junction does not line up with germline, which may come from a read error. V is TRBV6-5 and J is TRBJ2-6, with D perhaps matching TRBD1 (5 bases). CDR1 is MNHEY, CDR2 SVGAGI, per germline. The CDR3 is 15 residues long. CDR3 residues: CVSNQRGPGANVLTF. As DNA, the CDR3 is TGTGTCAGCAATCAAAGGGGCCCTGGGGCCAACGTCCTGACTTTC.

Remarks on this clonotype: It may be a read error: a sequence one base away is much more abundant. It is likely a read error, because the conserved phenylalanine at the end of the CDR3 is missing. V and J are TRBV5-1 and TRBJ1-1; 11 bases align to TRBD1. The CDR3 consists of 16 residues. Losses at the gene ends were 6 bases for V and 1 base for J; bases not matched to a gene: 8. Germline V gene lookup returns CDR1 SGHRS and CDR2 YFSETQ. This chain's CDR3 is CASTPSGQGANTEAFS. In DNA, the CDR3 is TGCGCCAGCACGCCTAGTGGACAGGGGGCGAACACTGAAGCTTTCTCT.

The genes are TRBV6-1 and TRBJ2-2; D may be TRBD2 (5 bases). Germline V gene lookup returns CDR1 MNHNS and CDR2 SASEGT. V was clipped by 5 bases and J by 9 bases, with 19 bases between them. This CDR3 region has 15 residues. The DNA of the CDR3 is TGTGCCAGCAGTCCGATTCGGGGAGTAACCTGGGAGCTGTTTTTT. Translating it yields CASSPIRGVTWELFF.

Concerning this clonotype: One end of the junction varies from germline; a read error may be responsible. In DNA, the CDR3 is TGTGCCAGCAGATACTCATGCGACACCGGGGAGCTGTTTTTT. Translated, it gives CASRYSCDTGELFF. The V and J genes are TRBV6-2 or TRBV6-3 and TRBJ2-2, with D uncertain. This CDR3 has 14 residues. CDR1 and CDR2 (germline): MNHEY, SVGEGT.

V is TRBV6-6 and J is TRBJ2-5; 7 bases agree with TRBD2. Trimming removed 6 bases from V and 4 bases from J; junction bases left unmatched: 26. This CDR3 has 20 residues. Germline V gene sequence: CDR1 MNHNY, CDR2 SVGAGI (reference sequence). For the CDR3, the DNA is TGTGCCAGCAGCCAATGGGGTTTACTGACTAGAGGGAGGGACGTAGAGACCCAGTACTTC. Translating gives CASSQWGLLTRGRDVETQYF.

Comment on this clonotype: One junction end disagrees with the germline gene, perhaps due to a read error. This sequence joins TRBV29-1 and TRBJ2-1, with 9 positions matching TRBD2. This CDR3 spans 15 amino acids. The V gene's germline CDR1 is SQVTM and CDR2 ANQGSEA. The CDR3 region is CNVDSRREGYNEQFF. The CDR3 coding sequence is TGCAACGTTGATTCTCGGCGGGAGGGCTACAATGAGCAGTTTTTC.

This clonotype was observed a single time. The conserved phenylalanine or tryptophan normally closing the CDR3 is absent here, so this likely arose from a read error. Because the CDR3's place on the DNA is in doubt, the DNA is left out and the CDR3 is given as listed by TCRdb. This sequence joins TRBV5-4 and TRBJ1-1; TRBD1, the table's D call, lacks a check against the DNA. A total of 14 residues make up the CDR3, ends included. Germline V gene sequence: CDR1 SGHNT, CDR2 YYREEE (reference sequence). The CDR3 loop reads CASRSGQGTIEAFI.

A word on this clonotype: Likely a read error: the CDR3 ends without its conserved phenylalanine or tryptophan. The gene calls are TRBV6-2 or TRBV6-3 and TRBJ2-1, with 7 bases fitting TRBD1. The CDR3 is made up of 16 amino acids. Germline V lookup: CDR1 MNHEY, CDR2 SVGEGT. In DNA, the CDR3 is TGTGCCAGCAGTTACCCGGACAGGAGCTCCTACAATAAGCAGTTCATC. Residues: CASSYPDRSSYNKQFI.

About this clonotype: One junction end does not reproduce the germline sequence, and a read error may be involved. This chain joins TRBV12-3 or TRBV12-4 and TRBJ2-3, with 7 bases aligning to TRBD2. This CDR3 spans 15 amino acids. CDR3 DNA sequence: TGTGCCAACAGTTTGAGTGGGAGGGTACGAGAGACGCAGTATTTT. This sequence encodes CANSLSGRVRETQYF.

Details on this clonotype: One end of the junction does not line up with germline, which may come from a read error. The J gene is TRBJ1-1, the V gene TRBV28; D not resolved. The CDR3 spans 14 residues. Germline V CDR1 and CDR2: MDHEN, SYDVKM. The CDR3 region is CASSLVQKNTEAFF. CDR3 nucleotides: TGTGCCAGCAGTTTAGTGCAGAAGAACACTGAAGCTTTCTTC. Looking up the rest from reference TRBV28 and TRBJ1-1 gives the full variable domain: DVKVTQSSRYLVKRTGEKVFLECVQDMDHENMFWYRQDPGLGLRLIYFSYDVKMKEKGDIPEGYSVSREKKERFSLILESASTNQTSMYLCASSLVQKNTEAFFGQGTRLTVV.

Details on this clonotype: The CDR3 does not end in the conserved phenylalanine or tryptophan, so this is likely a read error. It is unclear where the CDR3 begins or ends on the DNA, so no DNA is shown, and the CDR3 is as TCRdb lists it. The V call is TRBV11-1, the J call TRBJ2-4; the table's D call, TRBD2, was not checked against the DNA. CDR1 is SGHAT and CDR2 is FQDESV in the germline V gene (reference sequence). The CDR3 is made up of 17 amino acids, end residues included. This CDR3 reads CASRFPGTSGTKNIQYI.

Details on this clonotype: The conserved closing phenylalanine or tryptophan is absent in this CDR3, likely reflecting a read error. No DNA is shown, since the ends of the CDR3 on it are uncertain; the CDR3 is the one TCRdb lists. The V call is TRBV12-3 or TRBV12-4, the J call TRBJ2-7; TRBD2, the D gene given by the table, was not confirmed from the DNA. From its first to its last residue, the CDR3 has 13 amino acids. The CDR3 spells CASRRAIMDEHYI.

On this clonotype itself: The conserved closing phenylalanine or tryptophan is absent in this CDR3, likely reflecting a read error. This sequence joins TRBV29-1 and TRBJ2-5; 11 bases are a match to TRBD1. This CDR3 is built from 15 residues. Per germline, CDR1 SQVTM and CDR2 ANQGSEA. CDR3 sequence reads: CGVGADRGRAETQYY. The CDR3 nucleotides are TGCGGCGTTGGAGCGGACAGGGGGCGAGCAGAGACCCAGTACTAC.

On this clonotype: The junction does not match germline at one end; this may be a read error. The V and J genes are TRBV11-2 and TRBJ2-5; 9 bases are a match to TRBD2. From germline, CDR1 is SGHAT and CDR2 FQNNGV. CDR3 length equals 14 residues. The CDR3 DNA reads TGTGCCAGCACCCGAGCGGGAGGACAAGTGGCCCAGTATTTC. Translated: CASTRAGGQVAQYF. Using reference TRBV11-2 and TRBJ2-5 for the parts outside the CDR3, the full variable domain is EAGVAQSPRYKIIEKRQSVAFWCNPISGHATLYWYQQILGQGPKLLIQFQNNGVVDDSQLPKDRFSAERLKGVDSTLKIQPAKLEDSAVYLCASTRAGGQVAQYFGPGTRLLVL.

A note on this clonotype: With a much larger clone just one base away, this may be a read error. The rearrangement joins TRBV28 to TRBJ1-5; no clear D. Germline CDR1 and CDR2: MDHEN and SYDVKM. The CDR3 consists of 13 residues. CDR3 amino acids: CTSSPRKNQPQHF. DNA of the CDR3: TGTACCAGCAGCCCCCGGAAGAATCAGCCCCAGCATTTT.

With regard to this clonotype: Because the CDR3 is missing its conserved closing phenylalanine or tryptophan, this is likely a read error. The DNA of the CDR3 is TGCAGCATAGGAGAGGGGTTGGGGAACACTGAAGCTTTCTCG. Protein product: CSIGEGLGNTEAFS. The rearrangement uses TRBV29-1 and TRBJ1-1, with TRBD1 as a possible D gene (5 bases). Trimming cost V 8 bases and J 1 base, with 17 bases left between them. In germline, CDR1 is SQVTM, CDR2 ANQGSEA. The CDR3 loop spans 14 amino acids.

A note on this clonotype: One end of the junction does not line up with germline, which may come from a read error. This chain links TRBV11-3 with TRBJ1-5, with no clear D. The DNA end is more similar to TRBJ2-3, so the J call may be wrong. The CDR3 is 15 amino acids. The germline CDR1 and CDR2 sequences are SGHNT and YENEEA. CDR3: CAISLDLVVARPQYF. CDR3 in DNA: TGTGCCATCAGCTTAGATCTGGTGGTGGCTCGGCCCCAGTATTTT.